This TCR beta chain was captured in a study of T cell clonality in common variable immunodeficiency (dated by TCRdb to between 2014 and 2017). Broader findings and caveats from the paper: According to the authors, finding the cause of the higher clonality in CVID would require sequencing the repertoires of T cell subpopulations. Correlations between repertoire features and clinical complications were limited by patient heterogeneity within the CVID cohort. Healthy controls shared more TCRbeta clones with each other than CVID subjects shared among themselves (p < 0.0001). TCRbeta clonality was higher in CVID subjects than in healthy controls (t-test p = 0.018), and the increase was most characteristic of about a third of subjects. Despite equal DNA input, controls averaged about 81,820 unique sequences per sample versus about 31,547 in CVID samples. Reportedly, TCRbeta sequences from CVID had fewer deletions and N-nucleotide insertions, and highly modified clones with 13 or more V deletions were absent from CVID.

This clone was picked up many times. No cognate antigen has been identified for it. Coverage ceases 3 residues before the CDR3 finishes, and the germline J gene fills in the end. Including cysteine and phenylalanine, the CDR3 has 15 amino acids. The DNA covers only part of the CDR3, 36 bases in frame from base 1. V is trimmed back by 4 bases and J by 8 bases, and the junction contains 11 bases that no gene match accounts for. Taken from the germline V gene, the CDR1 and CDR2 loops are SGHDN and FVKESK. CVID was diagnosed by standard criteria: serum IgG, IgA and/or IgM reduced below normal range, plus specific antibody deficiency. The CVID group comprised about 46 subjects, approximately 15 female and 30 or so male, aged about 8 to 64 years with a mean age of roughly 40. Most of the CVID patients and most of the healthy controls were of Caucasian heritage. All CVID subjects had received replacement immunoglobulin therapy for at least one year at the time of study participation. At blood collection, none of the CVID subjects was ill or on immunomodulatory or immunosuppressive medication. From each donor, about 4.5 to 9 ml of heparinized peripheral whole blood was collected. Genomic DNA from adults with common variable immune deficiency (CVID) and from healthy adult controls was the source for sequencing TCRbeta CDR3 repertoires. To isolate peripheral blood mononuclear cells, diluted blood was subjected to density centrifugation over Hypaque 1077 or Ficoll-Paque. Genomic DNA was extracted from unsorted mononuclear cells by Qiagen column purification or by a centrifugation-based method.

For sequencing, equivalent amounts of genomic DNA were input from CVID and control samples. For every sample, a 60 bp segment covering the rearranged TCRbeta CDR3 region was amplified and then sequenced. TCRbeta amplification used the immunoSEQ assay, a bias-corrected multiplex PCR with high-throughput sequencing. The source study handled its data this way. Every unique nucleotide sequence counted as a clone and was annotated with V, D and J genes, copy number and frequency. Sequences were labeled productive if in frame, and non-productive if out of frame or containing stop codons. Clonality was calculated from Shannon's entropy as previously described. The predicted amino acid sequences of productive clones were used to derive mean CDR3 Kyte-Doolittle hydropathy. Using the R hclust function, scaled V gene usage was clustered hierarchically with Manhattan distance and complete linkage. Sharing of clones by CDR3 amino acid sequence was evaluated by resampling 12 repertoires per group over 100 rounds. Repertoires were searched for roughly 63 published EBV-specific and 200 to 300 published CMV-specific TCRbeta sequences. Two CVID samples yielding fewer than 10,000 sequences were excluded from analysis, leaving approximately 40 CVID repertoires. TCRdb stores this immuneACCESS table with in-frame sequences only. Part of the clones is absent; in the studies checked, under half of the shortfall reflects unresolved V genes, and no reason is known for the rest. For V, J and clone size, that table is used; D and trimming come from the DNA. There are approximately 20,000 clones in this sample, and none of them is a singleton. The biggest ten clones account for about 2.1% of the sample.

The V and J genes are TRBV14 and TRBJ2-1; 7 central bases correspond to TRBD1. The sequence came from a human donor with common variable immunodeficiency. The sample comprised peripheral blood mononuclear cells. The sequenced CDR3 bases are TGTGCCAGCAGCCCAGGGACAGCCTTTCGGCATGAG. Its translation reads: CASSPGTAFRHE. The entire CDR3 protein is CASSPGTAFRHEQFF.